This TCR beta chain was found in a study of read filtering for tumor transcriptome and immune sequencing. At the level of the study: Transcriptome libraries were built from DNase-treated RNA.

Overall study findings and caveats: Sorted CD138-negative bone marrow cells were not purified T cells. About four fifths of IR-seq clonotypes had one read, totaling around 3.3% of reads; RNA-seq: 74.6% and 44.6%. Dropping single-read clonotypes raised IR-seq and RNA-seq shared-clonotype correlation.

This clonotype was found many times. The antigen remains unidentified. Molecular barcoded adaptors covering alpha/delta and beta/gamma chains were used on 400 to 450 ng RNA. TCRdb passed the reads through MiXCR, listing each CDR3 protein once. The sample includes approximately 43,000 distinct CDR3 sequences, 10% to 15% of them seen just once. The TCR comes from a donor at least 40 years old with multiple myeloma. Sample: a population of CD138-negative cells sorted from bone marrow.

In DNA, the CDR3 is TGTGCCAGCAGCCAAGACTACGAGCAGTACTTC. It yields the protein CASSQDYEQYF. V and J are TRBV3-1 and TRBJ2-7; the D is unclear. This CDR3 contains 11 residues. The V gene lost 0 bases and the J gene lost 3 bases, with 0 bases spanning the gap. Germline V gene data show CDR1 as LGHDT and CDR2 as YNNKEL (reference sequence).